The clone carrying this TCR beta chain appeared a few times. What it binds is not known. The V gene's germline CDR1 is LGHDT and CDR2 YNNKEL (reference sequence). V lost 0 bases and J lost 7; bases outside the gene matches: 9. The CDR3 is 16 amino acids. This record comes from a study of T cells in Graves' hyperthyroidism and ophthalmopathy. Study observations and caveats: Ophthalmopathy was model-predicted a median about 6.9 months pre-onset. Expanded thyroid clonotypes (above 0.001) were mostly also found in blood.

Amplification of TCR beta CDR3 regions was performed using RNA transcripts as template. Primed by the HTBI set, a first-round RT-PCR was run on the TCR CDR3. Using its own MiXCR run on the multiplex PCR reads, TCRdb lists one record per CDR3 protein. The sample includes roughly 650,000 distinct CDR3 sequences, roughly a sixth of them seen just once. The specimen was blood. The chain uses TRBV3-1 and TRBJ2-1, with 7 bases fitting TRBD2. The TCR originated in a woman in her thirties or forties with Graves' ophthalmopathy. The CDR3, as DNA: TGTGCCAGCAGCCAAGATCCAGCGGGGTTTTTGAATGAGCAGTTCTTC. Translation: CASSQDPAGFLNEQFF.